One sample yielded the 13 T cell receptor beta chains listed below, sequenced in a study of blood T cell repertoires in COVID-19. Sequencing was performed with immunoSEQ multiplex PCR; in TCRdb, only in-frame clones are kept and a portion is missing. The sample lists 200,000 to 250,000 clones, roughly four fifths occurring once. The sequenced material came from peripheral blood. These receptors were obtained from an elderly woman with COVID-19, enrolled during active disease.

This rearrangement joins TRBV24-1 to TRBJ2-1, with 7 nucleotides matching TRBD2. CDR1 and CDR2 (germline): KGHDR, SFDVKD. After removal of 4 bases from V and 8 bases from J, the junction contained 10 bases not matched to a gene. CDR3 length: 15 residues. The CDR3 loop is CATSDSSGPVDEQFF. The CDR3 DNA reads as TGTGCCACCAGTGACTCTAGCGGCCCGGTGGATGAGCAGTTCTTC.

The chain has TRBV4-2 and TRBJ2-3; the match to TRBD2 covers 7 bases. Germline values: CDR1 LGHNA, CDR2 YNFKEQ. With V trimmed by 4 bases and J by 6 bases, 16 bases remained unmatched. CDR3 length equals 17 residues. CDR3 in DNA: TGTGCCAGCAGCCTAGACCGCTCCAGGGAGGGCTGGGATACGCAGTATTTT. Translating it yields CASSLDRSREGWDTQYF.

As to this clone: The same CDR3 is also encoded by other DNA sequences in this sample. V is TRBV7-3 and J is TRBJ1-1; D is possibly TRBD1 (5 bases). The V gene lost 1 base and the J gene lost 2 bases, with 11 bases spanning the gap. CDR1 and CDR2 from the germline V gene are SGHTA and FQGTGA. The CDR3 is 15 residues long. CDR3 loop: CASSLMGGLNTEAFF. DNA for the CDR3: TGTGCCAGCAGCTTAATGGGGGGACTAAACACTGAAGCTTTCTTT.

The chain uses TRBV19 and TRBJ2-1; TRBD2 agrees at 13 bases. The CDR3 consists of 16 residues. Germline V gene sequence: CDR1 LNHDA, CDR2 SQIVND (reference sequence). Germline trimming cut 4 bases from V and 4 bases from J; bases unmatched to any gene: 4. This CDR3 reads CASSRTTSGGYNEQFF. CDR3 nucleotides: TGTGCCAGTAGTAGGACGACTAGCGGGGGGTACAATGAGCAGTTCTTC.

This clone was seen a single time. The gene calls are TRBV6-2 or TRBV6-3 and TRBJ2-1, with 8 bases aligning to TRBD2. The CDR3 runs to 17 residues. J lost 0 bases, V lost 0 bases, and 4 bases had no gene match. CDR1 and CDR2 from the germline V gene are MNHEY and SVGEGT. The CDR3 bases are TGTGCCAGCAGTTACTCGTCCGGGGGGGTCTCCTACAATGAGCAGTTCTTC. Its translation: CASSYSSGGVSYNEQFF.

This sequence joins TRBV28 and TRBJ1-5; tentative D call: TRBD1 (5 bases). V was clipped by 5 bases and J by 2 bases, with 13 bases between them. This CDR3 has 15 residues. The germline V gene encodes CDR1 MDHEN and CDR2 SYDVKM. As DNA, the CDR3 is TGTGCCAGCAGTGGCGGGGCTCTGGGCAATCAGCCCCAGCATTTT. It specifies CASSGGALGNQPQHF.

CDR3 residues: CASSYGATGYYEQYF. The CDR3 DNA reads as TGTGCCAGCAGTTACGGGGCGACAGGGTACTACGAGCAGTACTTC. The genes are TRBV6-5 and TRBJ2-7; 7 bases fit TRBD1. CDR3 length: 15 residues. Germline CDR1 reads MNHEY; CDR2 reads SVGAGI. V shed 2 bases, J shed 3 bases, and the junction held 7 bases outside the gene matches.

This clone was seen more than once but under ten times. This chain links TRBV6-6 with TRBJ2-7; no definite D call. Germline V gene data show CDR1 as MNHNY and CDR2 as SVGAGI (reference sequence). This CDR3 is built from 14 residues. Trimming took off 0 bases at V and 0 bases at J, with 6 bases between the two ends. CDR3 in amino acids: CASSYSSSSYEQYF. CDR3 sequence (DNA): TGTGCCAGCAGTTACTCGTCTAGCTCCTACGAGCAGTACTTC.

The J gene is TRBJ1-2, the V gene TRBV28, with TRBD1 identical over 8 bases. Unmatched junction bases numbered 3, after V lost 1 base and J lost 8 bases. CDR1 and CDR2 from the germline V gene are MDHEN and SYDVKM. The length of the CDR3 is 13 residues. The DNA of the CDR3 is TGTGCCAGCAGTTTATCAGGGGGCAAGGGCTACACCTTC. Protein: CASSLSGGKGYTF.

This rearrangement joins TRBV19 to TRBJ2-7, with D possibly matching TRBD2 (5 bases). Germline V gene sequence: CDR1 LNHDA, CDR2 SQIVND (reference sequence). V was shortened by 4 bases and J by 7 bases, with 14 bases between the two germline ends. CDR3 length: 13 residues. In DNA form, the CDR3 reads TGTGCCAGTAGTACGGGGATTTTCGGGGAGCAGTACTTC. Translating it yields CASSTGIFGEQYF.

This rearrangement joins TRBV5-1 to TRBJ2-7, with a possible D match to TRBD1 (6 bases). The germline CDR1 and CDR2 sequences are SGHRS and YFSETQ. With 0 bases removed from V and 3 bases from J, the gap between germline ends came to 13 bases. The CDR3 totals 15 residues. The CDR3 sequence is CASSLGRGQDYEQYF. The CDR3 nucleotides read TGCGCCAGCAGCTTGGGCCGGGGACAAGACTACGAGCAGTACTTC.

This rearrangement joins TRBV19 to TRBJ1-2; 7 nucleotides align to TRBD1. CDR3 length: 15 amino acids. J gave up 4 bases and V 3 bases, and 8 bases lay outside the gene matches. Germline lookup yields CDR1 LNHDA and CDR2 SQIVND (reference sequence). CDR3 nucleotides: TGTGCCAGTAGTATGACTCTGACAGGGAGCTATGGCTACACCTTC. This translates into CASSMTLTGSYGYTF.

The rearrangement joins TRBV5-1 to TRBJ2-3, with 7 positions matching TRBD2. The V gene end was trimmed by 1 base and the J gene end by 0 bases; junction bases not matched to a gene: 8. Germline lookup yields CDR1 SGHRS and CDR2 YFSETQ. This CDR3 has 17 amino acids. The CDR3 sequence is CASSLTLPGRSTDTQYF. The DNA for the CDR3 is TGCGCCAGCAGCTTGACTCTCCCCGGGAGGAGCACAGATACGCAGTATTTT.